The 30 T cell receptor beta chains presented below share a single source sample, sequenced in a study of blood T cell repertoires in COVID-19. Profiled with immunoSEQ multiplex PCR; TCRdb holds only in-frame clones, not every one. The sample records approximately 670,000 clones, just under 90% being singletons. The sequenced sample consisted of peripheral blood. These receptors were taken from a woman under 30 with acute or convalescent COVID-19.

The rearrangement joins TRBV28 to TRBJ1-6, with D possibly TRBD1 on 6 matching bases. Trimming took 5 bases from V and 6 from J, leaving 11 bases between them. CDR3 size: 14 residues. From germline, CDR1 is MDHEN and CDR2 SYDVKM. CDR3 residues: CASSLGQFNSPLHF. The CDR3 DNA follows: TGTGCCAGCAGTCTTGGACAGTTTAATTCACCCCTCCACTTT.

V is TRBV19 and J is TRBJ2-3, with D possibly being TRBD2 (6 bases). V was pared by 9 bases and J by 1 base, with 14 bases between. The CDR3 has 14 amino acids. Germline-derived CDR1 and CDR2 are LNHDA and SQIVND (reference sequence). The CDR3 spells CASSGLTRTDTQYF. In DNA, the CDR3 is TGTGCCAGCTCGGGACTCACACGCACAGATACGCAGTATTTT.

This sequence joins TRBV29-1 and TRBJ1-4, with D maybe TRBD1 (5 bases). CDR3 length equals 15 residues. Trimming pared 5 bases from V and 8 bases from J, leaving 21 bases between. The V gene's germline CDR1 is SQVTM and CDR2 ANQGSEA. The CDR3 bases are TGCAGCGTTCACACCTCGGCAGGGCAGCCCGAAAAACTGTTTTTT. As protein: CSVHTSAGQPEKLFF.

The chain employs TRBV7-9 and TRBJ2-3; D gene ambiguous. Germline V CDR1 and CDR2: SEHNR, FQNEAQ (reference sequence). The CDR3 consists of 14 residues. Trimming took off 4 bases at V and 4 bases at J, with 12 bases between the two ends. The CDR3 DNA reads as TGTGCCAGCAGCTCTCACACGAGGCCAGATACGCAGTATTTT. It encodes CASSSHTRPDTQYF.

CDR3 amino acids: CASSIGQGLSTEAFF. The CDR3 DNA is TGTGCCAGTAGTATAGGGCAGGGTCTTAGCACTGAAGCTTTCTTT. The V and J genes are TRBV19 and TRBJ1-1, with D possibly matching TRBD1 (5 bases). This CDR3 has 15 amino acids. Trimming cost V 1 base and J 4 bases, with 13 bases left between them. The germline CDR1 and CDR2 sequences are LNHDA and SQIVND (reference sequence). The full variable domain, rest sourced from reference TRBV19 and TRBJ1-1, is DGGITQSPKYLFRKEGQNVTLSCEQNLNHDAMYWYRQDPGQGLRLIYYSQIVNDFQKGDIAEGYSVSREKKESFPLTVTSAQKNPTAFYLCASSIGQGLSTEAFFGQGTRLTVV.

CDR3 sequence (DNA): TGTGCCAGCAGTTATTCCCGGGACAGGTTCTTTGGCTACACCTTC. This encodes CASSYSRDRFFGYTF. The chain combines TRBV27 with TRBJ1-2, with 8 bases fitting TRBD1. The germline gives CDR1 MNHEY, CDR2 SMNVEV (reference sequence). The CDR3 loop spans 15 amino acids. V dropped 4 bases and J dropped 7; count of bases not matched to a gene: 11.

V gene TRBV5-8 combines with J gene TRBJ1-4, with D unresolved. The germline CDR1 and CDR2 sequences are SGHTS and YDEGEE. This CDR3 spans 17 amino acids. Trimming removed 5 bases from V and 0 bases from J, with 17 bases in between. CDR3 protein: CASSLMFGRATNEKLFF. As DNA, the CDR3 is TGTGCCAGCAGTTTAATGTTTGGTCGAGCAACTAATGAAAAACTGTTTTTT.

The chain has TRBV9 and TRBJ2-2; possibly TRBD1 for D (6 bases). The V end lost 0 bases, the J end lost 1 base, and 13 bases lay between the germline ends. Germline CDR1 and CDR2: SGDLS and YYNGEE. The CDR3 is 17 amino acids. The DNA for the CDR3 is TGTGCCAGCAGCGTAGGAAGGACAGTTTGGAACACCGGGGAGCTGTTTTTT. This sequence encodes CASSVGRTVWNTGELFF.

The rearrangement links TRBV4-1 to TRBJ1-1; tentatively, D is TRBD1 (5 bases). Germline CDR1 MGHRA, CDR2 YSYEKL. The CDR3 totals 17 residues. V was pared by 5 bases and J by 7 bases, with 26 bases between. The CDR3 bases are TGCGCCAGCAGCTCCATTTGGGGGGTGAGGGGTTCGAGTGAAGCTTTCTTT. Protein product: CASSSIWGVRGSSEAFF.

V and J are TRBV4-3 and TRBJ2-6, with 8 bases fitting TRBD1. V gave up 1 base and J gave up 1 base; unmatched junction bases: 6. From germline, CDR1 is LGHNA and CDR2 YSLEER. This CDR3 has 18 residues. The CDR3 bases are TGCGCCAGCAGCCAAGCGCGACAGGGGATGTCTGGGGCCAACGTCCTGACTTTC. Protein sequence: CASSQARQGMSGANVLTF.

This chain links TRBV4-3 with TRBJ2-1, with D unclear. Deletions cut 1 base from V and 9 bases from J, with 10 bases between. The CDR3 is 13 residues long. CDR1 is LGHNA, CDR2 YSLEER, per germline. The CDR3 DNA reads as TGCGCCAGCAGCCAAGTCATAGGCGGTGAGCAGTTCTTC. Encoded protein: CASSQVIGGEQFF.

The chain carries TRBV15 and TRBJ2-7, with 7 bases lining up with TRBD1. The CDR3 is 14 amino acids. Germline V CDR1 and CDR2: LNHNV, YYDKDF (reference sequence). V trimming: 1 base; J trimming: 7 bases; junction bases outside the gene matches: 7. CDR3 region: CATSRGTGRGEQYF. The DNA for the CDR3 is TGTGCCACCAGCAGAGGGACAGGACGTGGGGAGCAGTACTTC.

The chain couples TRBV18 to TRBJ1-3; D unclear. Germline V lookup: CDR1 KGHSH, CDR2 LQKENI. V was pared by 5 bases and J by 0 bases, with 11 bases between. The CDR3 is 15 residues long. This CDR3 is CASSKDRGSGNTIYF. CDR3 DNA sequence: TGTGCCAGCTCAAAAGACCGAGGCTCTGGAAACACCATATATTTT.

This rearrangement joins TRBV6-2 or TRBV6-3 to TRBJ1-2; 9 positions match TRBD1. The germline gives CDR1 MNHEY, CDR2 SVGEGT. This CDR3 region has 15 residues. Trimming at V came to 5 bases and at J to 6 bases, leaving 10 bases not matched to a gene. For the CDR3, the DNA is TGTGCCAGCAGTGCCCCGGGACAGGGAAGCGATGGCTACACCTTC. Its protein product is CASSAPGQGSDGYTF.

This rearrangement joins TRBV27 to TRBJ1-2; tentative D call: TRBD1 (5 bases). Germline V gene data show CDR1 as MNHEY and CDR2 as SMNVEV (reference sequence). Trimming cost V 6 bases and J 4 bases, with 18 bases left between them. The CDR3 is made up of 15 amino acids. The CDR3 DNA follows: TGTGCCAGCAGCCTTAGAGGGGCGGGAACCTATGGCTACACCTTC. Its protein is CASSLRGAGTYGYTF.

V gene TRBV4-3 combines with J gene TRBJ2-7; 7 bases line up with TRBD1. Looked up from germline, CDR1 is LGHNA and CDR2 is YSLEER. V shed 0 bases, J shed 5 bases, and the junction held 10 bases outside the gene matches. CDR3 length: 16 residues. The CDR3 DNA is TGCGCCAGCAGCCAAGATTATTCCGGTCAGGGGGACGAGCAGTACTTC. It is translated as CASSQDYSGQGDEQYF.

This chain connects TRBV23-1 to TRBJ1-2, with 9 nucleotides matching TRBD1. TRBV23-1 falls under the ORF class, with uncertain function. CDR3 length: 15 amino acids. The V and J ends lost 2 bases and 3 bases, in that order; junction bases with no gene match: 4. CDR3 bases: TGCGCCAGCAGTCAAACAGGGGGCGGTCACTATGGCTACACCTTC. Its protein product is CASSQTGGGHYGYTF.

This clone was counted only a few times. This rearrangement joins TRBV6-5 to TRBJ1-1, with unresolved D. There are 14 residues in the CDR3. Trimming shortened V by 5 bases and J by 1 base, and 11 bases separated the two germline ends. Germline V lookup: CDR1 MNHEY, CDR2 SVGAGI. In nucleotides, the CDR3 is TGTGCCAGCAGTCCGCCGGAGGGGAACACTGAAGCTTTCTTT. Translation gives CASSPPEGNTEAFF.

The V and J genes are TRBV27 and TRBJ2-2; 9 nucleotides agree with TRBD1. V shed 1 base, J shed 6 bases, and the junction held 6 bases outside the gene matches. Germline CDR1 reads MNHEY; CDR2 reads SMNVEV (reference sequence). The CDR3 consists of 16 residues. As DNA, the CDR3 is TGTGCCAGCAGTTTATTGGACAGGGGAGGTCCCGGGGAGCTGTTTTTT. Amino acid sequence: CASSLLDRGGPGELFF.

The CDR3 loop reads CASSRDRLAGDEQYF. CDR3 coding DNA: TGTGCCAGCAGTAGGGACAGACTAGCGGGGGACGAGCAGTACTTC. The chain employs TRBV2 and TRBJ2-7; 12 bases agree with TRBD2. The CDR3 extends over 15 amino acids. J lost 5 bases, V lost 5 bases, and 7 bases had no gene match. CDR1 and CDR2 (germline): SNHLY, FYNNEI. Together with reference TRBV2 and TRBJ2-7, the CDR3 gives the full variable domain: EPEVTQTPSHQVTQMGQEVILRCVPISNHLYFYWYRQILGQKVEFLVSFYNNEISEKSEIFDDQFSVERPDGSNFTLKIRSTKLEDSAMYFCASSRDRLAGDEQYFGPGTRLTVT.

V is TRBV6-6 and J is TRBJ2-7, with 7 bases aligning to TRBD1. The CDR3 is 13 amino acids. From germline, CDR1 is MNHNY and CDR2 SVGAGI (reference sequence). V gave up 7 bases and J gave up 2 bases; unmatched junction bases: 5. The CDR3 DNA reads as TGTGCCAGCATTCGGACAGGCCCCTACGAGCAGTACTTC. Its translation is CASIRTGPYEQYF.

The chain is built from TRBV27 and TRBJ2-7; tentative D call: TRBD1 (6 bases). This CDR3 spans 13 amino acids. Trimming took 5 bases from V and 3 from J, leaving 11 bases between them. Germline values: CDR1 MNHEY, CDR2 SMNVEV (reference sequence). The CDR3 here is CASSQPQGYEQYF. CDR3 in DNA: TGTGCCAGCAGTCAGCCACAGGGCTACGAGCAGTACTTC.

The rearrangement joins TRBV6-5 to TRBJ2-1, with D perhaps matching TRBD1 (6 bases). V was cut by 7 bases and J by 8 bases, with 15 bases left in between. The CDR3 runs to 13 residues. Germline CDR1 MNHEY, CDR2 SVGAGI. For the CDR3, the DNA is TGTGCCAGCACAGGAGACAGGTCCCATGAGCAGTTCTTC. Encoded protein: CASTGDRSHEQFF.

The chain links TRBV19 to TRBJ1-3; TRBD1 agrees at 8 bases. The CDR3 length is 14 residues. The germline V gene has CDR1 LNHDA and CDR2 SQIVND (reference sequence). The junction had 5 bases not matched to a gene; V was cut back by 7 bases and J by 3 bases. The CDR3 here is CASTGGAVGNTIYF. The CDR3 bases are TGTGCCAGTACAGGGGGCGCGGTTGGAAACACCATATATTTT.

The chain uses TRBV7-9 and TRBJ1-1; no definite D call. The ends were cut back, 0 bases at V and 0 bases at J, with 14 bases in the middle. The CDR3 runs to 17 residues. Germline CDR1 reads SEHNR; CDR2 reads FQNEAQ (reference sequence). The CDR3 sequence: CASSLAVARILNTEAFF. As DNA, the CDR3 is TGTGCCAGCAGCTTAGCCGTGGCCAGGATCCTGAACACTGAAGCTTTCTTT.

The CDR3 spells CASSGIIDRPEKLFF. The CDR3 nucleotides read TGTGCCAGCAGCGGAATTATCGACAGGCCTGAAAAACTGTTTTTT. V and J are TRBV9 and TRBJ1-4, with TRBD1 as a possible D gene (6 bases). Trimming removed 3 bases at V and 7 bases at J, with 16 bases between. Germline CDR1 is SGDLS and CDR2 is YYNGEE. The CDR3 is 15 amino acids.

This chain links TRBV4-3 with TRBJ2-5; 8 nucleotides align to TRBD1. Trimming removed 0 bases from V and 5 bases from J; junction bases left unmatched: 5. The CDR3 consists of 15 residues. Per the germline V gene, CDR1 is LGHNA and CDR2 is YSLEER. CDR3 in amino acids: CASSQERQGAETQYF. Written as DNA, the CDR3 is TGCGCCAGCAGCCAAGAAAGGCAGGGGGCTGAGACCCAGTACTTC.

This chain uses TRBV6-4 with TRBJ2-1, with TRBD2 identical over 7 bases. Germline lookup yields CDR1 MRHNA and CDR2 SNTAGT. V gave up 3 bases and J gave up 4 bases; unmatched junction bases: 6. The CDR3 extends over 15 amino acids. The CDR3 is CASSDDGGGYNEQFF. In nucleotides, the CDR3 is TGTGCCAGCAGTGATGATGGGGGGGGATACAATGAGCAGTTCTTC.

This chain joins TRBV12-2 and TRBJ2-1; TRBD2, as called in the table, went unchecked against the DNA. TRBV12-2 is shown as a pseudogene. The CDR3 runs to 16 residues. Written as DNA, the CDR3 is TGTGCAAGTCGCTTCACGGACTGCTTGAGGGTCAATGAGCAGTTCTTC. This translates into CASRFTDCLRVNEQFF.

The CDR3 region is CATSDRRQGQDTQYF. The CDR3 nucleotides are TGTGCCACCAGTGACCGACGACAGGGTCAAGATACGCAGTATTTT. The V gene is TRBV24-1, the J gene TRBJ2-3; TRBD1 matches at 7 bases. V gave up 4 bases and J gave up 5 bases; unmatched junction bases: 8. The CDR3 length is 15 residues. CDR1 is KGHDR and CDR2 is SFDVKD in the germline V gene.